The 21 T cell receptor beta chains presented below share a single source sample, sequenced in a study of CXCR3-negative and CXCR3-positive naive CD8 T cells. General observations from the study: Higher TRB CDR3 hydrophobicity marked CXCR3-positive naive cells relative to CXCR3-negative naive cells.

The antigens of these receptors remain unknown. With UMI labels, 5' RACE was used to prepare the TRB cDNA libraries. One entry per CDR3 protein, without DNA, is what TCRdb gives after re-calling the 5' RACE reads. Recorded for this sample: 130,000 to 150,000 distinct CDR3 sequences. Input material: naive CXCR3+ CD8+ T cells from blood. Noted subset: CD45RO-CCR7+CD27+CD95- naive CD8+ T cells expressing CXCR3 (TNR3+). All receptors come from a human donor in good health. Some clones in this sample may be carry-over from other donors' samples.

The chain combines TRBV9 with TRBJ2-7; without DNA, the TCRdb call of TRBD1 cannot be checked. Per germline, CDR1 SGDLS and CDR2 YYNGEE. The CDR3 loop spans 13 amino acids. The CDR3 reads CASSGSGGYEQYF.

The CDR3 loop reads CASSLATSSGTYEQYF. This sequence joins TRBV5-1 and TRBJ2-7; TCRdb indicates TRBD2, and absent DNA this call remains unverified. Germline lookup yields CDR1 SGHRS and CDR2 YFSETQ. The CDR3 runs 16 residues.

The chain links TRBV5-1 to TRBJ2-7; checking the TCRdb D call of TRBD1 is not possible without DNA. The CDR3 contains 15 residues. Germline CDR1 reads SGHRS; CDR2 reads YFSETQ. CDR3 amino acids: CASSLKTGGAYEQYF.

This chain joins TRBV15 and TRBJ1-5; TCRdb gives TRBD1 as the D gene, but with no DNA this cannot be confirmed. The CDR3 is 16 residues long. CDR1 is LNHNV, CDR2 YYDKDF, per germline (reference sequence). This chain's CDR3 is CATSRSGQNSNQPQHF.

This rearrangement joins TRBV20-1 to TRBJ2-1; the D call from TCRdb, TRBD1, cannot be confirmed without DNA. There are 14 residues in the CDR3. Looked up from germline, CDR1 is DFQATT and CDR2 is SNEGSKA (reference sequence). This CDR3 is CSARQTGSYNEQFF.

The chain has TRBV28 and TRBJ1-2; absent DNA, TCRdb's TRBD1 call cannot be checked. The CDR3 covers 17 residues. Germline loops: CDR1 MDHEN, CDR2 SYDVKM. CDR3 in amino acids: CASSLAREETYRGGYTF.

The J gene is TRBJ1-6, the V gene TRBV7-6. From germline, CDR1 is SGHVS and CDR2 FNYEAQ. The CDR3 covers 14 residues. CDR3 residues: CASSAMGSNSPLHF. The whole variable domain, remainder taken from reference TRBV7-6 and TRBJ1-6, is GAGVSQSPRYKVTKRGQDVALRCDPISGHVSLYWYRQALGQGPEFLTYFNYEAQQDKSGLPNDRFSAERPEGSISTLTIQRTEQRDSAMYRCASSAMGSNSPLHFGNGTRLTVT.

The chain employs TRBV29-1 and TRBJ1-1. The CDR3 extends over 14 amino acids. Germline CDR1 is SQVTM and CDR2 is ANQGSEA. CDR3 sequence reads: CSVNPRTLGTEAFF.

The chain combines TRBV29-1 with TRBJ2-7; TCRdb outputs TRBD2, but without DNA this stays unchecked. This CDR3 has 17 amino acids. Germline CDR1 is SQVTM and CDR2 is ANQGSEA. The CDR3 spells CSVEWASGSPTPYEQYF.

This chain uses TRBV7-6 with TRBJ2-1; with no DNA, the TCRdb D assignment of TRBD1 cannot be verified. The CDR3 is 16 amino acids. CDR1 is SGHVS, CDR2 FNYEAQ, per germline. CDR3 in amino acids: CASSLEGQLLSNEQFF.

The CDR3 loop is CATQTRLGDNEQFF. The chain links TRBV5-8 to TRBJ2-1; TCRdb selects TRBD1, and the lack of DNA leaves this call unchecked. Germline CDR1 and CDR2: SGHTS and YDEGEE. The CDR3 runs to 14 residues.

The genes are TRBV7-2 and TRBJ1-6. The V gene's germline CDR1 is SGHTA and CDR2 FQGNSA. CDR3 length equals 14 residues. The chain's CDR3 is CASTEPGLGSPLHF. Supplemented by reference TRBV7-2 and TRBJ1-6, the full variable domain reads GAGVSQSPSNKVTEKGKDVELRCDPISGHTALYWYRQSLGQGLEFLIYFQGNSAPDKSGLPSDRFSAERTGGSVSTLTIQRTQQEDSAVYLCASTEPGLGSPLHFGNGTRLTVT.

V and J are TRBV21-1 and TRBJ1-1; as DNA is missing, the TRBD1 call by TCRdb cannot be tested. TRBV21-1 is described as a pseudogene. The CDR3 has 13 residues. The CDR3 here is CASSKTAGTEAFF.

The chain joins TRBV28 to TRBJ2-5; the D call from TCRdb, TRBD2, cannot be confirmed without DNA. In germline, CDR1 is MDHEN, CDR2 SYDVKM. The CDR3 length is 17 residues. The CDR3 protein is CASSTLRSKTVQETQYF.

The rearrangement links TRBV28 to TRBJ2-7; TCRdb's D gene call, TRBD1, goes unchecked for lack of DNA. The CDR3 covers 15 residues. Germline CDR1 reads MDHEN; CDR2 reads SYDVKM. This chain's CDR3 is CASSAGTGIPYEQYF.

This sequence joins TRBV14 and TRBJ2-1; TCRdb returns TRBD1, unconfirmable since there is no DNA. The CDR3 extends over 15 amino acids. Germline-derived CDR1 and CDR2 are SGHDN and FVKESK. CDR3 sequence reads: CASSPRTAVYNEQFF. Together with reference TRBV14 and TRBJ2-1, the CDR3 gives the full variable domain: EAGVTQFPSHSVIEKGQTVTLRCDPISGHDNLYWYRRVMGKEIKFLLHFVKESKQDESGMPNNRFLAERTGGTYSTLKVQPAELEDSGVYFCASSPRTAVYNEQFFGPGTRLTVL.

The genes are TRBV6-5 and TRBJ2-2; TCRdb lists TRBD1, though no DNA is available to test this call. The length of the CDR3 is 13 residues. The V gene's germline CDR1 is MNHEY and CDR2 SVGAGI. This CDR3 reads CAGGAAGTGELFF.

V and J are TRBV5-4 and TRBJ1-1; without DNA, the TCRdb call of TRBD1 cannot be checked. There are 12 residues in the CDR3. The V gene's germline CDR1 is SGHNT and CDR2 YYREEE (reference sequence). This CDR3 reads CASSPQGYEAFF.

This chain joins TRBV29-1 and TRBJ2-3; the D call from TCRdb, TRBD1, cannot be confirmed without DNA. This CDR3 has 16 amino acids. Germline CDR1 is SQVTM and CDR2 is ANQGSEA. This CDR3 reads CSVEGTAMDRVDTQYF.

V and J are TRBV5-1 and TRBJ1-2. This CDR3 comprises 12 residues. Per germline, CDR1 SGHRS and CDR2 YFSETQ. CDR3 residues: CASSLDGLRYTF.

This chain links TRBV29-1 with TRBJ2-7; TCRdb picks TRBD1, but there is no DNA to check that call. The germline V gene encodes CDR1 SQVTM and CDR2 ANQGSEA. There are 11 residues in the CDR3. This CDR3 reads CSVEIRGGQYF.